This T cell receptor beta chain was sequenced for a study of cytomegalovirus exposure and HLA in healthy donors. Study overall: One earlier analysis, a look at 150 million to 200 million T cells, found some 100 million unique TCR beta sequences. General study points: The productive fraction for most TCR beta V segments was about 87% or about 30% in an earlier analysis. Among the CMV-associated chains, three were confirmed in vitro as specific for CMV antigens.

With respect to this clone: Its antigen remains unidentified.

Germline V gene lookup returns CDR1 GTSNPN and CDR2 SVGIG (reference sequence). V lost 3 bases and J lost 4; bases outside the gene matches: 15. This CDR3 is 19 amino acids long. Amplification used 60 Vbeta primers and 13 Jbeta primers. Per the authors' pipeline: In a later analysis, roughly 11 million of 60 million to 80 million unique beta chains occurred in at least two donors. The assay was immunoSEQ multiplex PCR, and TCRdb's table has in-frame clones only and misses some. V, J and clone size derive from that table, while D and trimming were established from the DNA sequence. The profile shows roughly 120,000 clones, 75% to 85% of them singletons.

This chain joins TRBV30 and TRBJ2-3; TRBD2 matches 14 bases. This clonotype was obtained from a man in his forties in good health and CMV-seronegative. Input material: PBMCs. CDR3 DNA sequence: TGTGCCTGGAGCCGACCCCGGCGGGGACTAGCGGGGGAGGCAGATACGCAGTATTTT. Translating gives CAWSRPRRGLAGEADTQYF.